These T cell receptor beta chains were read from a single sample in a study of graft-versus-host responses after intestinal transplantation. Profiling relied on immunoSEQ multiplex PCR, and the TCRdb table lists in-frame clones only, not all of them. The sample has some 40,000 clones; just over 90% are singletons. The source material was PBMCs, sampled roughly 780 days after intestinal transplantation. All receptors derive from a human patient who received an intestinal transplant, so some T cells may come from the graft donor. CDR3s include the opening cysteine and the closing phenylalanine or tryptophan. D genes are given only for firm matches. Rows may omit the clone size; those that give it use once, few, many or a size class.

size: -
D: -
J: TRBJ1-5
V: TRBV6-1
CDR3: CASSGAEKDQPQHF
DNA: TGTGCCAGCAGTGGGGCGGAGAAAGATCAGCCCCAGCATTTT

size: -
D: -
J: TRBJ1-6
V: TRBV7-9
CDR3: CASTNGDSASPLHF
DNA: TGTGCCAGCACCAACGGGGATTCTGCATCACCCCTCCACTTT

size: -
D: -
J: TRBJ2-7
V: TRBV9
CDR3: CASSTTGPQPYEQYF
DNA: TGTGCCAGCAGCACAACCGGTCCACAGCCCTACGAGCAGTACTTC

size: -
D: -
J: TRBJ1-3
V: TRBV6-6
CDR3: CASSLPGTSGNTIYF
DNA: TGTGCCAGCAGTTTACCTGGGACCTCTGGAAACACCATATATTTT

size: -
D: -
J: TRBJ1-1
V: TRBV5-1
CDR3: CASSHSTGRTEAFF
DNA: TGCGCCAGCAGCCACTCCACAGGAAGGACTGAAGCTTTCTTT

size: -
D: -
J: TRBJ2-7
V: TRBV7-9
CDR3: CASSVGGTSYEQYF
DNA: TGTGCCAGCAGCGTAGGGGGGACAAGCTACGAGCAGTACTTC

size: -
D: TRBD2
J: TRBJ2-1
V: TRBV12-5
CDR3: CASGLVLGREHYNEQFF
DNA: TGTGCTAGTGGTTTGGTACTTGGGAGGGAACACTACAATGAGCAGTTCTTC

size: -
D: -
J: TRBJ2-7
V: TRBV5-1
CDR3: CASSTLGRSSYEQYF
DNA: TGCGCCAGCAGCACCCTGGGCCGCAGCTCCTACGAGCAGTACTTC

size: -
D: TRBD1
J: TRBJ2-3
V: TRBV5-1
CDR3: CASSFSQGDTDTQYF
DNA: TGCGCCAGCAGCTTTTCTCAGGGGGACACAGATACGCAGTATTTT

size: -
D: TRBD1
J: TRBJ1-1
V: TRBV11-2
CDR3: CASRATGRVPEAFF
DNA: TGTGCCAGCAGGGCGACAGGGAGGGTTCCTGAAGCTTTCTTT

size: -
D: TRBD1
J: TRBJ1-6
V: TRBV9
CDR3: CASSADPGQLNSPLHF
DNA: TGTGCCAGCAGCGCGGACCCGGGACAGCTAAATTCACCCCTCCACTTT

size: -
D: -
J: TRBJ1-6
V: TRBV6-4
CDR3: CASSDRVNSPLHF
DNA: TGTGCCAGCAGTGACAGAGTAAATTCACCCCTCCACTTT

size: -
D: -
J: TRBJ1-5
V: TRBV19
CDR3: CATMGGRTNQPQHF
DNA: TGTGCCACCATGGGCGGGAGAACTAATCAGCCCCAGCATTTT

size: -
D: -
J: TRBJ1-6
V: TRBV6-4
CDR3: CASSYLAGTGANSPLHF
DNA: TGTGCCAGCAGTTACCTGGCGGGGACTGGAGCCAATTCACCCCTCCACTTT

size: -
D: -
J: TRBJ2-5
V: TRBV6-5
CDR3: CASSYTAQETQYF
DNA: TGTGCCAGCAGTTACACGGCCCAAGAGACCCAGTACTTC

size: -
D: TRBD2
J: TRBJ2-2
V: TRBV7-3
CDR3: CASSFSGRAVSTGELFF
DNA: TGTGCCAGCAGTTTTAGCGGGAGGGCAGTTAGCACCGGGGAGCTGTTTTTT

size: few
D: -
J: TRBJ2-1
V: TRBV10-1
CDR3: CASSEGVDYNEQFF
DNA: TGCGCCAGCAGTGAGGGAGTAGATTACAATGAGCAGTTCTTC

size: -
D: -
J: TRBJ2-1
V: TRBV28
CDR3: CASELSRMNEQFF
DNA: TGTGCCAGCGAGCTGAGCCGCATGAATGAGCAGTTCTTC

size: -
D: -
J: TRBJ1-5
V: TRBV5-1
CDR3: CASSLQGRGNQPQHF
DNA: TGCGCCAGCAGCTTGCAGGGAAGGGGCAATCAGCCCCAGCATTTT

size: -
D: TRBD1
J: TRBJ1-5
V: TRBV6-1
CDR3: CASSTGEVSQPQHF
DNA: TGTGCCAGCAGTACAGGGGAGGTAAGTCAGCCCCAGCATTTT

size: -
D: -
J: TRBJ2-2
V: TRBV27
CDR3: CASSSLRYTGELFF
DNA: TGTGCCAGCAGCTCTTTGAGATACACCGGGGAGCTGTTTTTT

size: -
D: TRBD1
J: TRBJ2-3
V: TRBV6-5
CDR3: CASSYRGGGPDTQYF
DNA: TGTGCCAGCAGTTATAGAGGGGGCGGTCCAGATACGCAGTATTTT

size: -
D: TRBD1
J: TRBJ2-5
V: TRBV6-5
CDR3: CASRRNRGRRETQYF
DNA: TGTGCCAGCAGGAGGAACAGGGGAAGGAGGGAGACCCAGTACTTC

size: -
D: -
J: TRBJ2-7
V: TRBV10-3
CDR3: CAISWNRAYEQYF
DNA: TGTGCCATCAGCTGGAATAGGGCCTACGAGCAGTACTTC

size: -
D: -
J: TRBJ2-7
V: TRBV28
CDR3: CASSPTRQEQYF
DNA: TGTGCCAGCAGTCCTACCCGACAGGAGCAGTACTTC

size: -
D: TRBD1
J: TRBJ1-4
V: TRBV5-1
CDR3: CASSHGTADEKLFF
DNA: TGCGCCAGCAGCCACGGGACAGCAGATGAAAAACTGTTTTTT

size: -
D: -
J: TRBJ2-6
V: TRBV4-1
CDR3: CASSQVGRSGANVLTF
DNA: TGCGCCAGCAGCCAAGTGGGGCGCTCTGGGGCCAACGTCCTGACTTTC

size: -
D: -
J: TRBJ1-6
V: TRBV7-3
CDR3: CASGMSTNSPLHF
DNA: TGTGCCAGCGGTATGTCAACCAATTCACCCCTCCACTTT

size: -
D: -
J: TRBJ1-2
V: TRBV5-1
CDR3: CASSLASGLDYGYTF
DNA: TGCGCCAGCAGCTTGGCATCCGGTTTGGACTATGGCTACACCTTC

size: -
D: -
J: TRBJ2-7
V: TRBV6-7
CDR3: CASSYSRAGAGSYEQYF
DNA: TGTGCCAGCAGTTACTCGAGGGCGGGGGCTGGCTCCTACGAGCAGTACTTC

size: -
D: -
J: TRBJ2-7
V: TRBV28
CDR3: CASSAGRWQTSYEQYF
DNA: TGTGCCAGCAGTGCCGGAAGGTGGCAGACGAGCTACGAGCAGTACTTC

size: -
D: TRBD2
J: TRBJ2-1
V: TRBV2
CDR3: CASQTSGTIDEQFF
DNA: TGTGCCAGCCAGACTAGCGGGACTATCGATGAGCAGTTCTTC

size: -
D: -
J: TRBJ1-4
V: TRBV7-9
CDR3: CASSRQRANEKLFF
DNA: TGTGCCAGCAGCCGCCAGAGAGCTAATGAAAAACTGTTTTTT

size: few
D: TRBD2
J: TRBJ2-7
V: TRBV4-1
CDR3: CASSRNKAGAYEQYF
DNA: TGCGCCAGCAGCCGGAACAAAGCGGGAGCCTACGAGCAGTACTTC

size: once
D: -
J: TRBJ1-2
V: TRBV11-2
CDR3: CASSYRPSRKTYGYTF
DNA: TGTGCCAGCAGCTACAGACCAAGCAGAAAGACCTATGGCTACACCTTC

size: -
D: -
J: TRBJ2-7
V: TRBV7-6
CDR3: CASSQLYEQYF
DNA: TGTGCCAGCAGCCAACTCTACGAGCAGTACTTC

size: -
D: TRBD2
J: TRBJ2-3
V: TRBV4-2
CDR3: CASSQAPLTSGVGDTQYF
DNA: TGTGCCAGCAGCCAAGCCCCGTTAACTAGCGGGGTTGGAGATACGCAGTATTTT